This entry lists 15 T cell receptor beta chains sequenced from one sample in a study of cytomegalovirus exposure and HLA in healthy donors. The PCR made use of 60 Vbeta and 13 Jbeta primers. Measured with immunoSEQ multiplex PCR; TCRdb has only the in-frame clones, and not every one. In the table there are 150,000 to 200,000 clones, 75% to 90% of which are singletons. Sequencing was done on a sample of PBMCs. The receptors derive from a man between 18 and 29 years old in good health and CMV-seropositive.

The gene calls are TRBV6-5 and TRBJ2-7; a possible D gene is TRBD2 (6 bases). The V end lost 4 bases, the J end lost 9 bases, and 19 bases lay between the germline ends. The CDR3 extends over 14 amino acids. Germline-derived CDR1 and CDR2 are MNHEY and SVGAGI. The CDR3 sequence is CASSSRLGGPVQYF. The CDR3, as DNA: TGTGCCAGCAGTTCGAGACTCGGGGGTCCCGTGCAGTACTTC.

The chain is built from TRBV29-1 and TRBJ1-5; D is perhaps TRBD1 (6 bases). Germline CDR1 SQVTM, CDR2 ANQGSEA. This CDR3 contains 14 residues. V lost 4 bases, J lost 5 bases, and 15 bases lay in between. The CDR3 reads CSVVEGGAHQPQHF. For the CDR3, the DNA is TGCAGCGTTGTAGAGGGGGGGGCTCATCAGCCCCAGCATTTT.

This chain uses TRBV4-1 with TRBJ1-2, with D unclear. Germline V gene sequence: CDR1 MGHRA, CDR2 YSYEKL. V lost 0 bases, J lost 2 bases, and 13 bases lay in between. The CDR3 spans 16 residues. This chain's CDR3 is CASSQDWAKENYGYTF. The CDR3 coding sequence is TGCGCCAGCAGCCAAGATTGGGCCAAGGAAAACTATGGCTACACCTTC.

The CDR3 sequence: CASSPGLAGATVPPEQYF. In nucleotides, the CDR3 is TGTGCCAGCAGCCCTGGACTAGCGGGGGCCACTGTTCCTCCCGAGCAGTACTTC. The chain recombines TRBV5-4 with TRBJ2-7; 13 nucleotides match TRBD2. The length of the CDR3 is 18 residues. Germline assignment: CDR1 SGHNT and CDR2 YYREEE (reference sequence). V lost 4 bases to trimming and J lost 6 bases; unmatched junction nucleotides: 16.

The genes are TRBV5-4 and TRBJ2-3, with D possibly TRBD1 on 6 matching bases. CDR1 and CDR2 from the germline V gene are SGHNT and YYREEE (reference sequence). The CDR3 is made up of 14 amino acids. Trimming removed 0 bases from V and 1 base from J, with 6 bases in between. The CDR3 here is CASSLEGGTDTQYF. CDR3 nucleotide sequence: TGTGCCAGCAGCTTGGAGGGGGGCACAGATACGCAGTATTTT.

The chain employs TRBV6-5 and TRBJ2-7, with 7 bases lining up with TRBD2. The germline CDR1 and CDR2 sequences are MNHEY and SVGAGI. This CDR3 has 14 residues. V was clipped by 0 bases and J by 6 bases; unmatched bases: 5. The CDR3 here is CASSYSSGGSEQYF. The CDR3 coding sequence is TGTGCCAGCAGTTACTCCTCCGGGGGGAGCGAGCAGTACTTC.

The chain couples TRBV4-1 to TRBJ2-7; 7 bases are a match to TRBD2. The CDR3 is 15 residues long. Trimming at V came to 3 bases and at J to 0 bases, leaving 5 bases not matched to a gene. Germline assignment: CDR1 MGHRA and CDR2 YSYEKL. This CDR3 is CASSQSGVSSYEQYF. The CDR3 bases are TGCGCCAGCAGCCAGAGCGGGGTAAGCTCCTACGAGCAGTACTTC.

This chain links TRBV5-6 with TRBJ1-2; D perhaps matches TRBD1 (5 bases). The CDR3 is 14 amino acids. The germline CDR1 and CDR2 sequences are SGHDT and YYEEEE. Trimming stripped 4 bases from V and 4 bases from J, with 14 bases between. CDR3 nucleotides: TGTGCCAGCAGCGCTCCGGGACTGATCTATGGCTACACCTTC. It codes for CASSAPGLIYGYTF. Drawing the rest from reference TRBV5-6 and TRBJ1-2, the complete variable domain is DAGVTQSPTHLIKTRGQQVTLRCSPKSGHDTVSWYQQALGQGPQFIFQYYEEEERQRGNFPDRFSGHQFPNYSSELNVNALLLGDSALYLCASSAPGLIYGYTFGSGTRLTVV.

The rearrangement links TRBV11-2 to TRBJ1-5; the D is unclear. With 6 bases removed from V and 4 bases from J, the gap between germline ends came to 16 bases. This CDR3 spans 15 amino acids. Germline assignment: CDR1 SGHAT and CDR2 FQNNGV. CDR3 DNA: TGTGCCAGCAGTCCTGACGGGGAGTGGAATCAGCCCCAGCATTTT. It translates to CASSPDGEWNQPQHF.

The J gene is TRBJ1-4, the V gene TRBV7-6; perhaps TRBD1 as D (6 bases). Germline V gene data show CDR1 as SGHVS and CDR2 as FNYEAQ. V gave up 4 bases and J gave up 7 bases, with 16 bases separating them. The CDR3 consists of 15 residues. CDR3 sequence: CASSSDSSLTEKLFF. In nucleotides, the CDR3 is TGTGCCAGCAGCTCGGACAGCTCTTTGACTGAAAAACTGTTTTTT.

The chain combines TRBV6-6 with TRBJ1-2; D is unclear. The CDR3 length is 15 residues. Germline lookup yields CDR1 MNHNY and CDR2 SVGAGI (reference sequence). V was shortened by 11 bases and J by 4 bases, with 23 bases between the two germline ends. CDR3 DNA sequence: TGTGCCGGCCGGGTCAGGCAGAGGAGCGGCTATGGCTACACCTTC. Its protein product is CAGRVRQRSGYGYTF.

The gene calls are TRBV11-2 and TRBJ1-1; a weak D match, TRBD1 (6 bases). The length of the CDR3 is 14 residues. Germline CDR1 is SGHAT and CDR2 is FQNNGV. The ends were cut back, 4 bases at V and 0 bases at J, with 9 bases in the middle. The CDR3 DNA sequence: TGTGCCAGCAGCTCCGGACAGATGAACACTGAAGCTTTCTTT. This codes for CASSSGQMNTEAFF.

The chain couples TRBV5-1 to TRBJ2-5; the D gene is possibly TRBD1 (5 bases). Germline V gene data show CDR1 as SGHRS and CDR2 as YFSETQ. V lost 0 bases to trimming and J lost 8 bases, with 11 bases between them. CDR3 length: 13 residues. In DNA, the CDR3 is TGCGCCAGCAGCTTGGGGGATGACAGTACCCAGTACTTC. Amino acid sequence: CASSLGDDSTQYF.

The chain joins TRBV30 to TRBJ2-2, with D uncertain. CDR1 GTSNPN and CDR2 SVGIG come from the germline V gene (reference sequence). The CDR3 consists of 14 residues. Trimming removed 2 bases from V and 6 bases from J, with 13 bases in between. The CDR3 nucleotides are TGTGCCTGGAGTCGCAACCCGGCGGCCGGGGAGCTGTTTTTT. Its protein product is CAWSRNPAAGELFF.

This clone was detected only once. Here the CDR3 DNA reads TGTGCCAGCAGCGCGCGGCCCTTCTCTGGAAACACCATATATTTT. It encodes CASSARPFSGNTIYF. V gene TRBV9 combines with J gene TRBJ1-3, with no clear D. The CDR3 is 15 amino acids. V lost 3 bases and J lost 0, with 10 bases in between. Germline V lookup: CDR1 SGDLS, CDR2 YYNGEE.